This T cell receptor beta chain was obtained from a study of identical twins (dated by TCRdb to the mid-2010s). A note on the overall study: To test whether fetal clonotypes persist, this study deep-sequenced TCR alpha and beta repertoires from monozygotic twins, from unrelated adults of various ages, and from cord blood. Replicate twin experiments were performed at different times using different library preparation protocols to rule out contamination. General findings and caveats noted by the study authors: Because the same donors could not be followed over many years, conclusions were based on cross-sectional statistical analysis. The excess sharing between twins in beta out-of-frame sequences was weaker because fewer shared sequences reduced the signal-to-noise ratio. Fewer insertions were carried by abundant cord blood beta clonotypes; a weaker similar trend was observed in young adult naive repertoires, while no such trend was observed in memory repertoires. Invariant T cells such as MAIT and iNKT could partly confound zero-insertion analyses, though diverse VJ usage argued against this for most clonotypes. Out-of-frame TCR alpha sequences shared between twins showed an excess of low generation-probability sequences compared with coincidental sharing between unrelated individuals. Recombination models systematically underestimated out-of-frame TCR alpha sharing in monozygotic twins but agreed with sharing between unrelated individuals.

For this clonotype: Its antigen has not been determined. Base quality data are lacking; no much larger clone is found one base away.

All donors were healthy Caucasians. The twin cohort consisted of three pairs of female monozygotic twins, all aged about 18 to 29 years. Peripheral blood mononuclear cells were used as the source from which RNA for TCR libraries was isolated. The CDR3 covers 15 residues, taking in both the cysteine and the phenylalanine. Here the CDR3 DNA is all that survives: 45 bases in frame from base 1. Deletion took 2 bases off V and 5 bases off J, with a span of 16 bases between the germline ends. Via the germline V gene, CDR1 is MDHEN and CDR2 SYDVKM. Library preparation was by 5' RACE. Sequencing was carried out with an Illumina HiSeq 2000. A universal primer binding site was introduced by template switching, and a unique molecular identifier was present in the final cDNA, enabling accurate counting of TCR cDNA molecules. First-strand cDNA for TCR alpha and beta chains was synthesized from specific primers in the conserved constant-segment region. Each cDNA library was double barcoded, with a SMART-Mk sample barcode plus Illumina barcodes, to control for contamination. TruSeq adapter sequences and Illumina sample barcodes were added in two successive PCR steps. The TCR alpha and beta cDNA libraries were sequenced on the Illumina HiSeq platform using custom primers. Under the source paper's analysis protocol: Raw reads were processed with MiGEC to extract unique molecular identifiers, and MiXCR was used to determine CDR3 positions. Recombination models were inferred per individual with the repgenHMM and IGoR tools using an EM algorithm. The tcR package in R was used for shared clonotype analysis, with sharing normalized by the product of cloneset sizes. To study raw recombination without the effects of thymic and clonal selection, out-of-frame nonproductive sequences were analyzed. TCRdb trimmed public reads at Q25 via fastp, called clones via MiXCR and kept in-frame beta chains. Rows with a matching CDR3 protein are joined into one entry that keeps the most common DNA and genes. The V and J calls and clone size come from TCRdb's table, not from the authors' own analysis. The sample includes some 600,000 distinct CDR3 sequences, with roughly 7.1% observed a single time. The ten most abundant clones make up less than 2% of the sample.

These data were likewise used in another study, on yellow fever vaccine responses in identical twins. According to the second study: According to the authors, in identical twins the way T cells responded to vaccination appeared partly convergent and partly personalized. In identical twins, the study followed T cell clones that responded to the vaccine with precision.

The origin of this receptor is a woman in her late teens or twenties in good health. Source material: PBMCs. The sequence joins TRBV28 to TRBJ2-7; TRBD2 is a weak D gene call, 5 bases matching. For the CDR3, the sequence is CASSLGFGPGNEQYF. The DNA sequence is given as TGTGCCAGCAGTTTAGGTTTCGGGCCGGGAAACGAGCAGTACTTC.